One T cell receptor beta chain is described in this entry. Its antigen is unknown. Germline-derived CDR1 and CDR2 are SEHNR and FQNEAQ (reference sequence). The CDR3 covers 13 residues. V lost 5 bases and J lost 2; bases outside the gene matches: 3. TCRdb keeps only in-frame clones here, not all; method: immunoSEQ multiplex PCR. The sample includes around 160,000 clones, around 89% seen only once; the top ten take around 16%. The sample comes from a study of T cell responses to AZD1222 COVID-19 vaccine. Findings of the study overall: Only a handful of AZD1222 recipients, several in all, had baseline seropositivity.

The V call is TRBV7-9, the J call TRBJ2-7, with 7 bases aligning to TRBD2. Sequencing was performed on peripheral blood, taken on day 0 of AZD1222 vaccination. This clonotype was sampled from an adult in good health. The CDR3 sequence: CASSPSGTYEQYF. DNA of the CDR3: TGTGCCAGCAGCCCTAGCGGCACCTACGAGCAGTACTTC.